This T cell receptor (beta chain) came from a study of CD8 T cells in Susac syndrome. Broader study findings: The study conceded that relatively few individuals underwent its TCR sequencing and HLA analysis.

RNA in amounts of roughly 0.5 to 1 ug was reverse transcribed with random hexamers. TCRdb reprocessed the immunoSEQ multiplex PCR reads with MiXCR, giving one entry per CDR3 protein. The sample lists about 84,000 distinct CDR3 sequences, just under 95% occurring once. To note about this clonotype: Antigen unknown.

Blood CD8+ and CD4+ T cells underwent high-throughput TCR beta sequencing. Age- and sex-matched healthy donors served as the control group. Negative isolation was applied to CD8+ and CD4+ T cells, and FACS enrichment was applied to TEMRA cells. This TCR came from a human donor in good health. The sequencing sample was made of CD8+ T cells from PBMCs.

The CDR3: CASSQGSTRAFF. CDR3 coding DNA: TGTGCCAGCAGCCAAGGAAGCACACGGGCTTTCTTT. The chain uses TRBV3-1 and TRBJ1-1; D is uncertain. Trimming shortened V by 1 base and J by 11 bases, and 11 bases separated the two germline ends. Germline CDR1 and CDR2: LGHDT and YNNKEL (reference sequence). This CDR3 spans 12 amino acids.